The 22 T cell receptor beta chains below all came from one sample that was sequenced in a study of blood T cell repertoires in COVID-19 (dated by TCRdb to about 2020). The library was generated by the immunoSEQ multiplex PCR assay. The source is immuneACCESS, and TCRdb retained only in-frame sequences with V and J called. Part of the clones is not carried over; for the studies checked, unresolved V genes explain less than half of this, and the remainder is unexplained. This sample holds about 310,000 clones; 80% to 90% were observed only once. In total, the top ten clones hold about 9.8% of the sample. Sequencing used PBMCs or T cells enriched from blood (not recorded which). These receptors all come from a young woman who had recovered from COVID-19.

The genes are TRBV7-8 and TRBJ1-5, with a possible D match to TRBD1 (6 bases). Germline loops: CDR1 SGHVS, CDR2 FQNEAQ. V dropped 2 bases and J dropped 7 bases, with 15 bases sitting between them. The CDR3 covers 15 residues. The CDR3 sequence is CASSLTRGNLQPQHF. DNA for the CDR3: TGTGCCAGCAGCTTAACCAGGGGCAATTTACAGCCCCAGCATTTT.

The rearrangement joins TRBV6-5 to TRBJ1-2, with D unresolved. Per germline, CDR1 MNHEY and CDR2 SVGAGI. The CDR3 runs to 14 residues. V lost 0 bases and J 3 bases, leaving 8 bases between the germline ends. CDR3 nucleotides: TGTGCCAGCAGTTACTCGAGGGAGGACTATGGCTACACCTTC. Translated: CASSYSREDYGYTF.

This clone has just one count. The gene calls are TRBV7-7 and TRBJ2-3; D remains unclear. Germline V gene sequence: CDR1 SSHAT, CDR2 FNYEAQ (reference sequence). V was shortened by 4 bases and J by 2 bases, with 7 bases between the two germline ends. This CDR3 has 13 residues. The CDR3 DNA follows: TGTGCCAGCAGCTCCGAGCACACAGATACGCAGTATTTT. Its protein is CASSSEHTDTQYF.

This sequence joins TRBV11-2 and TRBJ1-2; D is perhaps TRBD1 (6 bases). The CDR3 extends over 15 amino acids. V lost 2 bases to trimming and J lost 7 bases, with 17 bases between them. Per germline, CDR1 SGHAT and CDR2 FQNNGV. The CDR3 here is CASSLSGTQGGGYTF. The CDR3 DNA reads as TGTGCCAGCAGCTTATCCGGGACACAGGGTGGTGGCTACACCTTC.

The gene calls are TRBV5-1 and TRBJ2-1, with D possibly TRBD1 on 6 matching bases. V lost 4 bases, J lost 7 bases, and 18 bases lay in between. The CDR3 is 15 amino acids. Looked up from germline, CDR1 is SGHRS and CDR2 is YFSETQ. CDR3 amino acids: CASSPGLQGRNEQFF. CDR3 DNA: TGCGCCAGCAGCCCGGGGCTGCAGGGGCGGAATGAGCAGTTCTTC.

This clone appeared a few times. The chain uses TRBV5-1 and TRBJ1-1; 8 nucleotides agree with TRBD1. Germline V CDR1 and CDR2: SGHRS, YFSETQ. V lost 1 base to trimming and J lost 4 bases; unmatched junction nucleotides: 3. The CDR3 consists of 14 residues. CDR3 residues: CASSLFQGATEAFF. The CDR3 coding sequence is TGCGCCAGCAGCTTGTTCCAGGGGGCCACTGAAGCTTTCTTT. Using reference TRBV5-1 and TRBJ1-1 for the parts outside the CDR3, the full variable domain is KAGVTQTPRYLIKTRGQQVTLSCSPISGHRSVSWYQQTPGQGLQFLFEYFSETQRNKGNFPGRFSGRQFSNSRSEMNVSTLELGDSALYLCASSLFQGATEAFFGQGTRLTVV.

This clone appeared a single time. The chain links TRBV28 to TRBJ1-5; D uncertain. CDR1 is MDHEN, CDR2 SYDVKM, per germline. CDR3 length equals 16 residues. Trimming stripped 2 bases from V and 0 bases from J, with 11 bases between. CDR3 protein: CASSLVNSYSNQPQHF. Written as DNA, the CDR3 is TGTGCCAGCAGTTTAGTCAACAGCTATAGCAATCAGCCCCAGCATTTT. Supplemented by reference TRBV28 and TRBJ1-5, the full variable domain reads DVKVTQSSRYLVKRTGEKVFLECVQDMDHENMFWYRQDPGLGLRLIYFSYDVKMKEKGDIPEGYSVSREKKERFSLILESASTNQTSMYLCASSLVNSYSNQPQHFGDGTRLSIL.

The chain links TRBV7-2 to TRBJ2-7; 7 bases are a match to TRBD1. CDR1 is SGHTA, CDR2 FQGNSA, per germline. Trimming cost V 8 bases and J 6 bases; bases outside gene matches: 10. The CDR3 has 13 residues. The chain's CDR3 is CASRRGGAGEQYF. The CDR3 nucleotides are TGTGCCAGCCGTAGAGGGGGCGCTGGCGAGCAGTACTTC.

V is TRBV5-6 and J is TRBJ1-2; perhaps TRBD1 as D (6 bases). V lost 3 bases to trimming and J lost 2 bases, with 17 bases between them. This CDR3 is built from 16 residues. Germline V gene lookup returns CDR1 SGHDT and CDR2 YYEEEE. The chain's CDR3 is CASSSQHRVLNYGYTF. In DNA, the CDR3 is TGTGCCAGCAGCTCCCAACACAGGGTTCTGAACTATGGCTACACCTTC.

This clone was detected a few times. CDR3 in DNA: TGTGCCAGCAGTTTACCCCAGCGTGGCTACACCTTC. It encodes CASSLPQRGYTF. The chain employs TRBV28 and TRBJ1-2; D gene unclear. Deletions cut 2 bases from V and 7 bases from J, with 8 bases between. Germline CDR1 and CDR2: MDHEN and SYDVKM. The CDR3 spans 12 residues.

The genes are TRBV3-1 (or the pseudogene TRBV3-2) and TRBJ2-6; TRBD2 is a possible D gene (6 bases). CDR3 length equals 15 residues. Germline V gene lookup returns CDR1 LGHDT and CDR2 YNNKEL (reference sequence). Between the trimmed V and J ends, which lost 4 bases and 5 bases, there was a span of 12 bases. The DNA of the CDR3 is TGTGCCAGCAGCCGAGGGACTGACTGGGCCAACGTCCTGACTTTC. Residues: CASSRGTDWANVLTF.

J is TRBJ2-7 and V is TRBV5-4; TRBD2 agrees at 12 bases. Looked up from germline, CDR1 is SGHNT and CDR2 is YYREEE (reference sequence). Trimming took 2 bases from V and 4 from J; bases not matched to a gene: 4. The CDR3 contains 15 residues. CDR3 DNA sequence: TGTGCCAGCAGCTTTCCAGGACTAGCGGGATACGAGCAGTACTTC. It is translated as CASSFPGLAGYEQYF.

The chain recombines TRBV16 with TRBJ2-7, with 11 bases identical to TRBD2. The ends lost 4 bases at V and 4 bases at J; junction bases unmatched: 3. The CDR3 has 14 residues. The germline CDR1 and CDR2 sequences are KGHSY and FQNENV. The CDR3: CASSLAGGSYEQYF. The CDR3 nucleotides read TGTGCCAGCAGCCTAGCGGGAGGGTCGTACGAGCAGTACTTC.

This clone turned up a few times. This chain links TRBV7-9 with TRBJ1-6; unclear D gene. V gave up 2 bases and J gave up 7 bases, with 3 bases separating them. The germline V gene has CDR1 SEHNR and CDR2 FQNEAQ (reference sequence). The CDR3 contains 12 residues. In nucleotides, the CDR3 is TGTGCCAGCAGCTTACCGAATTCACCCCTCCACTTT. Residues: CASSLPNSPLHF. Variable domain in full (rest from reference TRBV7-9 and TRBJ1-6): DTGVSQNPRHKITKRGQNVTFRCDPISEHNRLYWYRQTLGQGPEFLTYFQNEAQLEKSRLLSDRFSAERPKGSFSTLEIQRTEQGDSAMYLCASSLPNSPLHFGNGTRLTVT.

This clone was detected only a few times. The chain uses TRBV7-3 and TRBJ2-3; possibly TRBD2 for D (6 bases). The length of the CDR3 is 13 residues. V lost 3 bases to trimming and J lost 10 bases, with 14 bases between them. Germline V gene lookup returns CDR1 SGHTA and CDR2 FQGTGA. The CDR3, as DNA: TGTGCCAGCAGCTTCGCGGAGGGGAGTTCGCAGTATTTT. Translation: CASSFAEGSSQYF.

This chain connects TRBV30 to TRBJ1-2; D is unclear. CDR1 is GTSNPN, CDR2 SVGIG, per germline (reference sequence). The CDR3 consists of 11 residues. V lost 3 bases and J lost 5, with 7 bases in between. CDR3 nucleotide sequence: TGTGCCTGGAGCGCGCCGTATGGCTACACCTTC. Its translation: CAWSAPYGYTF.

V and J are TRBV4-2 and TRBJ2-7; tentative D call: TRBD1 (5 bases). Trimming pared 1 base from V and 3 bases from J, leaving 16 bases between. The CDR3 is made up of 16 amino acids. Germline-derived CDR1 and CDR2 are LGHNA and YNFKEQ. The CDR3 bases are TGTGCCAGCAGCCAAGCCTTTAATGGGGCAAACTACGAGCAGTACTTC. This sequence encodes CASSQAFNGANYEQYF.

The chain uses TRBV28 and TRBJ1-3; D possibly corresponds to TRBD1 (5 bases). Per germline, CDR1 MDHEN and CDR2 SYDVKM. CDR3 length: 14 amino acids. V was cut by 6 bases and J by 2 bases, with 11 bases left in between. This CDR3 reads CASSQGGTGNTIYF. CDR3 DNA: TGTGCCAGCAGCCAGGGCGGCACTGGAAACACCATATATTTT.

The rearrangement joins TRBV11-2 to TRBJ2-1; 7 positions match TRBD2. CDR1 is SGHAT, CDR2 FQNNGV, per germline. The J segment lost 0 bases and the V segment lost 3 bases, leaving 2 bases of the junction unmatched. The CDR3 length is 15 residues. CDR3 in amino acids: CASSFSGYSYNEQFF. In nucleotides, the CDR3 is TGTGCCAGCAGCTTTAGCGGGTACTCCTACAATGAGCAGTTCTTC.

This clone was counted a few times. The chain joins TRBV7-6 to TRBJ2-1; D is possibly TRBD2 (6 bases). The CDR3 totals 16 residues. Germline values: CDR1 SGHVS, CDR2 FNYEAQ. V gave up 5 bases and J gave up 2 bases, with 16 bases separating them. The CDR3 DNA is TGTGCCAGCAGCCCACGGGTAGCGGCGACCTACAATGAGCAGTTCTTC. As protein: CASSPRVAATYNEQFF.

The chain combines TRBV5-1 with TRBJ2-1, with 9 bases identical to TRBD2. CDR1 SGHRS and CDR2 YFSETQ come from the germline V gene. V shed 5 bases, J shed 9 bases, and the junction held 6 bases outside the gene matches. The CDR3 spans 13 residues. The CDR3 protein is CASSLSAGGEQFF. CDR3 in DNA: TGCGCCAGCAGTTTGTCAGCGGGAGGTGAGCAGTTCTTC.

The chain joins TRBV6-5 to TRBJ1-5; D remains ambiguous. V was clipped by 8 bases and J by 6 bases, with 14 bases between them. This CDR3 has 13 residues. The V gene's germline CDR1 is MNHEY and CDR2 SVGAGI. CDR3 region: CASSPGVGQPQHF. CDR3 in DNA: TGTGCCAGCTCTCCCGGGGTTGGTCAGCCCCAGCATTTT.